This TCR beta chain was sequenced in a study of T cells in Graves' hyperthyroidism and ophthalmopathy. The study's findings and limits: Ophthalmopathy was separated from stable hyperthyroidism by a 13 V-J model.

The CDR3 runs 19 residues. Germline-derived CDR1 and CDR2 are SEHNR and FQNEAQ (reference sequence). With 5 bases clipped from V and 1 base from J, the junction kept 13 bases outside the gene matches. Clinicians diagnosed patients from clinical symptoms, serum thyroxine and TRAb, thyroid ultrasound and orbital computed tomography. The PBMCs studied were ones that came from approximately 9.9 ml fresh peripheral blood. This clonotype was seen ten or more times. The target antigen is unknown. There were TCR beta CDR3 regions amplified from RNA transcripts. Carried out on the TCR CDR3, a first-round RT-PCR used the HTBI primer set. TCRdb passed the multiplex PCR reads through MiXCR, listing each CDR3 protein once. The data hold roughly 600,000 distinct CDR3 sequences, with approximately 14% observed a single time.

The receptor was derived from a woman between 45 and 60 years old with Graves' ophthalmopathy. Material: blood. V gene TRBV7-9 combines with J gene TRBJ2-1; 11 bases are shared with TRBD2. Here the CDR3 reads CASSRYSGTSGTSYNEQFF. For the CDR3, the DNA is TGTGCCAGCAGCCGATACTCGGGGACTAGCGGTACGTCCTACAATGAGCAGTTCTTC.